This paragraph covers one TCR beta chain sequence. Germline assignment: CDR1 MDHEN and CDR2 SYDVKM. The CDR3 covers 12 residues. Trimming cost V 4 bases and J 7 bases, with 10 bases left between them. CD45RO-negative, CCR7-selected cells formed the naive CD8 fraction, which excluded terminally differentiated effector memory CD45RA+ cells. The data were obtained in a study of shared clonotypes between healthy human individuals. Only in-frame clones appear in the TCRdb table, and some are missing; sequencing was by immunoSEQ multiplex PCR. The repertoire holds more than 2 million clones, with about 94% as singletons.

Sequencing was performed on naive CD8+ T cells sorted from blood. This chain joins TRBV28 and TRBJ1-1; possibly TRBD1 for D (5 bases). The clonotype was recovered from a man aged 18 to 30 in good health. The CDR3 nucleotides are TGTGCCAGCAGTTATGGGGGAGTTGAAGCTTTCTTT. Translated, it gives CASSYGGVEAFF.